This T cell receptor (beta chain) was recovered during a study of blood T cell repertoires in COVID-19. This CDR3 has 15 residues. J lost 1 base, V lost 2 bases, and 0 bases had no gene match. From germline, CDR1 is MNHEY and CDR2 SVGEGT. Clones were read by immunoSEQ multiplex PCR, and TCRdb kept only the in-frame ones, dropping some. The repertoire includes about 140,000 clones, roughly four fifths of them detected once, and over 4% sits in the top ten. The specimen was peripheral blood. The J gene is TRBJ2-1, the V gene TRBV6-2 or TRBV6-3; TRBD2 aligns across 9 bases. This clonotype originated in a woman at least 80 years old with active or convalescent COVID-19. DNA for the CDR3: TGTGCCAGCAGTTACACTAGCGGGTCCTACAATGAGCAGTTCTTC. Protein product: CASSYTSGSYNEQFF.